A single sample is the source of the 32 T cell receptor beta chains below, sequenced in a study of T cells in tumors after PD-1 blockade. Using immunoSEQ multiplex PCR, the repertoire was profiled, and TCRdb retains in-frame clones only, with some absent. The data show tens of thousands of clones, roughly 79% seen once. The sample in question was PBMCs, obtained before anti-PD-1 treatment. Receptors originate from a human donor with basal cell carcinoma.

The chain joins TRBV2 to TRBJ2-7; D unclear. CDR3 length: 11 amino acids. CDR1 and CDR2 (germline): SNHLY, FYNNEI. Trimming took 0 bases from V and 7 from J, leaving 4 bases between them. CDR3 DNA: TGTGCCAGCAGTGAAGCCGGAGAGCAGTACTTC. This sequence encodes CASSEAGEQYF. Full variable domain (rest looked up from reference TRBV2 and TRBJ2-7): EPEVTQTPSHQVTQMGQEVILRCVPISNHLYFYWYRQILGQKVEFLVSFYNNEISEKSEIFDDQFSVERPDGSNFTLKIRSTKLEDSAMYFCASSEAGEQYFGPGTRLTVT.

Here the CDR3 reads CASPLGTPDYSGANVLTF. The CDR3 DNA sequence: TGTGCCAGCCCGCTCGGGACTCCGGATTACTCTGGGGCCAACGTCCTGACTTTC. This chain links TRBV21-1 with TRBJ2-6; the table assigns TRBD2, which was not confirmed against the DNA. TRBV21-1 is an annotated pseudogene. This CDR3 is 18 amino acids long.

The gene calls are TRBV18 and TRBJ2-2; 10 nucleotides line up with TRBD1. Looked up from germline, CDR1 is KGHSH and CDR2 is LQKENI. V lost 3 bases and J lost 6; bases outside the gene matches: 10. CDR3 size: 17 residues. Here the CDR3 reads CASSPLQTGGAPGELFF. DNA for the CDR3: TGTGCCAGCTCACCCCTCCAGACAGGGGGCGCCCCCGGGGAGCTGTTTTTT. Full variable domain (missing parts from reference TRBV18 and TRBJ2-2): NAGVMQNPRHLVRRRGQEARLRCSPMKGHSHVYWYRQLPEEGLKFMVYLQKENIIDESGMPKERFSAEFPKEGPSILRIQQVVRGDSAAYFCASSPLQTGGAPGELFFGEGSRLTVL.

The genes are TRBV5-1 and TRBJ2-5; 8 nucleotides line up with TRBD2. CDR3 length: 16 amino acids. V shed 0 bases, J shed 1 base, and the junction held 5 bases outside the gene matches. Germline V lookup: CDR1 SGHRS, CDR2 YFSETQ. The CDR3 here is CASSLDPAGAQETQYF. Here the CDR3 DNA reads TGCGCCAGCAGCTTGGATCCAGCGGGGGCCCAAGAGACCCAGTACTTC.

A single count supports this clone. J is TRBJ2-5 and V is TRBV9; 8 bases line up with TRBD2. The CDR3 contains 15 residues. The V gene's germline CDR1 is SGDLS and CDR2 YYNGEE. V lost 0 bases, J lost 4 bases, and 5 bases stayed unmatched. CDR3 amino acids: CASSVGGSGVETQYF. Written as DNA, the CDR3 is TGTGCCAGCAGCGTAGGAGGTAGCGGGGTAGAGACCCAGTACTTC.

This rearrangement joins TRBV4-1 to TRBJ2-4; D uncertain. Germline CDR1 and CDR2: MGHRA and YSYEKL. CDR3 length: 15 residues. Trimming pared 2 bases from V and 3 bases from J, leaving 11 bases between. CDR3 sequence reads: CASSQPWTVKNIQYF. DNA for the CDR3: TGCGCCAGCAGCCAACCATGGACGGTCAAAAACATTCAGTACTTC.

V and J are TRBV28 and TRBJ1-1; D is undetermined. Between the trimmed V and J ends, which lost 4 bases and 1 base, there was a span of 13 bases. CDR1 is MDHEN and CDR2 is SYDVKM in the germline V gene. The CDR3 is made up of 15 amino acids. The CDR3 region is CASSSGGRQNTEAFF. The CDR3 DNA sequence: TGTGCCAGCAGTTCCGGCGGCAGACAGAACACTGAAGCTTTCTTT.

The chain recombines TRBV18 with TRBJ2-1; tentatively, D is TRBD1 (6 bases). Germline CDR1 KGHSH, CDR2 LQKENI. Trimming cost V 3 bases and J 7 bases, with 13 bases left between them. The CDR3 runs to 14 residues. The CDR3 sequence: CASSPETGQNEQFF. Written as DNA, the CDR3 is TGTGCCAGCTCACCGGAGACAGGTCAGAATGAGCAGTTCTTC.

The chain is built from TRBV5-4 and TRBJ1-6, with 9 positions matching TRBD1. The germline gives CDR1 SGHNT, CDR2 YYREEE (reference sequence). The CDR3 has 14 residues. The V and J ends lost 4 bases and 6 bases, in that order; junction bases with no gene match: 2. This chain's CDR3 is CASSRTGVNSPLHF. The CDR3 DNA is TGTGCCAGCAGCAGGACAGGGGTTAATTCACCCCTCCACTTT.

CDR3 amino acids: CASSRDSLADTQYF. In DNA form, the CDR3 reads TGTGCCAGCAGTAGGGACAGCCTCGCCGATACGCAGTATTTT. The chain couples TRBV6-2 or TRBV6-3 to TRBJ2-3; 7 nucleotides agree with TRBD1. The V gene's germline CDR1 is MNHEY and CDR2 SVGEGT. V lost 5 bases and J lost 6; bases outside the gene matches: 8. The CDR3 has 14 amino acids.

This chain joins TRBV5-6 and TRBJ1-3; D may be TRBD1 (5 bases). This CDR3 has 15 residues. Looked up from germline, CDR1 is SGHDT and CDR2 is YYEEEE. V lost 1 base, J lost 4 bases, and 12 bases lay in between. Here the CDR3 reads CASSLSGLNGNTIYF. CDR3 sequence (DNA): TGTGCCAGCAGCTTGTCGGGGCTAAACGGAAACACCATATATTTT.

The chain combines TRBV3-1 (or the pseudogene TRBV3-2) with TRBJ2-1; D not resolved. The CDR3 spans 12 residues. Germline V CDR1 and CDR2: LGHDT, YNNKEL (reference sequence). V was trimmed by 1 base and J by 5 bases, leaving 3 bases between them. CDR3 nucleotide sequence: TGTGCCAGCAGCCAAGTAGACAATGAGCAGTTCTTC. It yields the protein CASSQVDNEQFF.

The J gene is TRBJ2-4, the V gene TRBV6-2 or TRBV6-3, with 9 bases fitting TRBD2. The length of the CDR3 is 14 residues. V gave up 4 bases and J gave up 5 bases; unmatched junction bases: 3. CDR1 MNHEY and CDR2 SVGEGT come from the germline V gene. For the CDR3, the DNA is TGTGCCAGCAGTTTGCTAGCGGGACAAAACATTCAGTACTTC. It specifies CASSLLAGQNIQYF.

V usage is TRBV19 and J usage is TRBJ1-5; D is undetermined. Germline V gene lookup returns CDR1 LNHDA and CDR2 SQIVND (reference sequence). The V gene lost 5 bases and the J gene lost 4 bases, with 6 bases spanning the gap. The CDR3 loop spans 12 amino acids. CDR3 sequence: CASSPNNQPQHF. The CDR3 DNA reads as TGTGCCAGTAGTCCGAATAATCAGCCCCAGCATTTT.

The chain uses TRBV5-6 and TRBJ2-7, with TRBD1 identical over 9 bases. This CDR3 has 15 amino acids. V lost 4 bases to trimming and J lost 6 bases; unmatched junction nucleotides: 11. Germline lookup yields CDR1 SGHDT and CDR2 YYEEEE. The CDR3, as DNA: TGTGCCAGCAGCCCTCGGGACAGGGCGGGCCGCGAGCAGTACTTC. Translation: CASSPRDRAGREQYF.

The rearrangement uses TRBV29-1 and TRBJ2-3, with TRBD2 identical over 8 bases. CDR1 SQVTM and CDR2 ANQGSEA come from the germline V gene. This CDR3 region has 15 residues. V was clipped by 7 bases and J by 2 bases; unmatched bases: 11. CDR3 region: CSALPTGGTTDTQYF. The CDR3 DNA reads as TGCAGCGCTCTACCGACGGGGGGGACCACAGATACGCAGTATTTT.

A few counts support this clone. V usage is TRBV5-4 and J usage is TRBJ1-1; D might be TRBD1 (6 bases). Between the trimmed V and J ends, which lost 3 bases and 4 bases, there was a span of 16 bases. The CDR3 is made up of 15 amino acids. Per the germline V gene, CDR1 is SGHNT and CDR2 is YYREEE (reference sequence). CDR3 sequence: CASSYPGGSGTEAFF. As DNA, the CDR3 is TGTGCCAGCAGCTATCCGGGGGGCTCAGGCACTGAAGCTTTCTTT.

The chain combines TRBV28 with TRBJ2-2; no reliable D call. The CDR3 is 16 residues long. The V gene's germline CDR1 is MDHEN and CDR2 SYDVKM. Trimming took 3 bases from V and 0 from J, leaving 11 bases between them. CDR3 in amino acids: CASSLGASPNTGELFF. The CDR3 DNA sequence: TGTGCCAGCAGTTTGGGTGCTTCCCCGAACACCGGGGAGCTGTTTTTT.

The rearrangement uses TRBV7-8 and TRBJ2-2; D not resolved. V was cut by 5 bases and J by 5 bases, with 9 bases left in between. Germline V gene sequence: CDR1 SGHVS, CDR2 FQNEAQ. This CDR3 comprises 13 residues. CDR3 coding DNA: TGTGCCAGCAGCGCTAGGGCTACCGGGGAGCTGTTTTTT. Translating it yields CASSARATGELFF.

The genes are TRBV27 and TRBJ1-1, with D possibly being TRBD1 (6 bases). CDR3 size: 13 residues. V dropped 6 bases and J dropped 1 base, with 9 bases sitting between them. Germline values: CDR1 MNHEY, CDR2 SMNVEV (reference sequence). The CDR3 region is CASRQGRNTEAFF. The CDR3 DNA follows: TGTGCCAGCAGGCAGGGGCGGAACACTGAAGCTTTCTTT.

The chain couples TRBV7-9 to TRBJ2-2; unclear D gene. This CDR3 contains 16 residues. Looked up from germline, CDR1 is SEHNR and CDR2 is FQNEAQ (reference sequence). V was pared by 3 bases and J by 1 base, with 12 bases between. This CDR3 is CASSFFKIMNTGELFF. Here the CDR3 DNA reads TGTGCCAGCAGCTTCTTCAAAATCATGAACACCGGGGAGCTGTTTTTT. Together with reference TRBV7-9 and TRBJ2-2, the CDR3 gives the full variable domain: DTGVSQNPRHKITKRGQNVTFRCDPISEHNRLYWYRQTLGQGPEFLTYFQNEAQLEKSRLLSDRFSAERPKGSFSTLEIQRTEQGDSAMYLCASSFFKIMNTGELFFGEGSRLTVL.

The V gene is TRBV12-3 or TRBV12-4, the J gene TRBJ1-1; 9 nucleotides line up with TRBD1. Trimming cost V 4 bases and J 11 bases; bases outside gene matches: 8. The CDR3 extends over 13 amino acids. The CDR3 sequence is CASSSGQGLSAFF. DNA for the CDR3: TGTGCCAGCAGTTCGGGACAGGGTTTATCGGCTTTCTTT.

The table lists this clone with a count of one. The chain combines TRBV3-1 (or the pseudogene TRBV3-2) with TRBJ1-5; no clear D gene. CDR3 length: 15 amino acids. V was pared by 0 bases and J by 5 bases, with 11 bases between. Germline V gene sequence: CDR1 LGHDT, CDR2 YNNKEL (reference sequence). In DNA form, the CDR3 reads TGTGCCAGCAGCCAAGACTTGGCCGGTTATCAGCCCCAGCATTTT. Encoded protein: CASSQDLAGYQPQHF.

The DNA for the CDR3 is TGCGCCAGCAGCCCTACGTCAGCGGGCGTGGAGACCCAGTACTTC. It translates to CASSPTSAGVETQYF. This sequence joins TRBV5-1 and TRBJ2-5; D might be TRBD2 (6 bases). The CDR3 extends over 15 amino acids. The germline V gene has CDR1 SGHRS and CDR2 YFSETQ. The V gene lost 4 bases and the J gene lost 5 bases, with 18 bases spanning the gap.

The chain couples TRBV3-1 (or the pseudogene TRBV3-2) to TRBJ2-3, with TRBD2 matching 8 bases. Looked up from germline, CDR1 is LGHDT and CDR2 is YNNKEL (reference sequence). The CDR3 has 17 amino acids. Trimming removed 1 base from V and 5 bases from J; junction bases left unmatched: 11. Here the CDR3 reads CASSQAARGARGDTQYF. CDR3 DNA: TGTGCCAGCAGCCAAGCAGCGCGGGGGGCCCGGGGAGATACGCAGTATTTT.

The chain recombines TRBV4-2 with TRBJ1-3; D perhaps matches TRBD1 (5 bases). This CDR3 contains 16 residues. From germline, CDR1 is LGHNA and CDR2 YNFKEQ. V was pared by 0 bases and J by 1 base, with 10 bases between. CDR3: CASSQEVGVSGNTIYF. In DNA form, the CDR3 reads TGTGCCAGCAGCCAAGAAGTGGGGGTTTCTGGAAACACCATATATTTT.

This clone appeared a few times. The V gene is TRBV24-1, the J gene TRBJ2-2; D might be TRBD1 (6 bases). The CDR3 spans 16 residues. V was pared by 2 bases and J by 2 bases, with 11 bases between. Germline values: CDR1 KGHDR, CDR2 SFDVKD. In DNA form, the CDR3 reads TGTGCCACCAGTGATTCAGGGGCCTTTAACACCGGGGAGCTGTTTTTT. It codes for CATSDSGAFNTGELFF.

The CDR3 sequence is CASARGHEQYF. CDR3 DNA: TGTGCCAGCGCCAGGGGCCACGAGCAGTACTTC. The chain couples TRBV6-5 to TRBJ2-7; a weak D match, TRBD1 (6 bases). Per germline, CDR1 MNHEY and CDR2 SVGAGI. The CDR3 runs to 11 residues. Trimming took off 8 bases at V and 5 bases at J, with 10 bases between the two ends.

A few counts support this clone. This sequence joins TRBV30 and TRBJ2-7; TRBD1 or TRBD2 may be the D gene (5 bases each). Germline V CDR1 and CDR2: GTSNPN, SVGIG (reference sequence). CDR3 length: 15 amino acids. The V end lost 0 bases, the J end lost 5 bases, and 17 bases lay between the germline ends. The CDR3 DNA reads as TGTGCCTGGAGTGTAGACAGCCTCGGGATAAACGAGCAGTACTTC. It encodes CAWSVDSLGINEQYF.

The sample holds one count of this clone. V is TRBV6-5 and J is TRBJ1-2; tentatively, D is TRBD1 (6 bases). V was trimmed by 2 bases and J by 8 bases, leaving 9 bases between them. This CDR3 spans 12 amino acids. Looked up from germline, CDR1 is MNHEY and CDR2 is SVGAGI. The CDR3 nucleotides read TGTGCCAGCAGTTACGCAGGGGTAGGCTACACCTTC. This encodes CASSYAGVGYTF.

The V and J genes are TRBV7-7 and TRBJ2-5; possible D gene TRBD2, 5 bases. The CDR3 spans 16 residues. Germline V gene sequence: CDR1 SSHAT, CDR2 FNYEAQ (reference sequence). Deletions cut 1 base from V and 5 bases from J, with 17 bases between. The CDR3 protein is CASSLDPGSYVETQYF. CDR3 sequence (DNA): TGTGCCAGCAGCTTAGACCCGGGGAGCTACGTGGAGACCCAGTACTTC.

This chain uses TRBV27 with TRBJ1-2; tentative D call: TRBD1 (6 bases). This CDR3 is built from 14 residues. The ends were cut back, 3 bases at V and 2 bases at J, with 10 bases in the middle. Germline CDR1 MNHEY, CDR2 SMNVEV (reference sequence). The DNA of the CDR3 is TGTGCCAGCAGTTTCCGGGACAACAACTATGGCTACACCTTC. It specifies CASSFRDNNYGYTF.